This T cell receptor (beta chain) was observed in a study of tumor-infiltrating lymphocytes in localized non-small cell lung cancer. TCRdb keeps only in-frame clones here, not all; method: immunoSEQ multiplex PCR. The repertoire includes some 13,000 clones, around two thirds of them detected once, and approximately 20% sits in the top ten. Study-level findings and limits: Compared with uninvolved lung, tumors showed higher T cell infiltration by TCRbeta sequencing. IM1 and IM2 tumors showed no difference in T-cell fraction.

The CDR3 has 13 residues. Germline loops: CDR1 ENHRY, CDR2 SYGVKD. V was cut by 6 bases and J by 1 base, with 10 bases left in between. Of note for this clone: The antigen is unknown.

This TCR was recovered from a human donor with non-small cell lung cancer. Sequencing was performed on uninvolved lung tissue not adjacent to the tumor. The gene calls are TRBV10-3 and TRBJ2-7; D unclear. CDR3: CAISEAPSYEQYF. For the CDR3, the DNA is TGTGCCATCAGCGAAGCCCCATCCTACGAGCAGTACTTC.